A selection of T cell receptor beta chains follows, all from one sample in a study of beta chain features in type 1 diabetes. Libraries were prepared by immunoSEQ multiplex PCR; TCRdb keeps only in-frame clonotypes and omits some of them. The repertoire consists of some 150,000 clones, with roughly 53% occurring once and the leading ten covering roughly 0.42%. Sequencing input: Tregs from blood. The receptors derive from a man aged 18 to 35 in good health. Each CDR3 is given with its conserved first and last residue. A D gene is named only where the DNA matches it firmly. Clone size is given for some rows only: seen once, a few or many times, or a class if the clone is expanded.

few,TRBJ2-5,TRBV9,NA,CASSVAGEETQYF,TGTGCCAGCAGCGTAGCGGGAGAAGAGACCCAGTACTTC
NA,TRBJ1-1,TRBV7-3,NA,CASSLGPDTEAFF,TGTGCCAGCAGCTTGGGCCCAGACACTGAAGCTTTCTTT
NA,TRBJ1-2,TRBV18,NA,CASSPDRDYGYTF,TGTGCCAGCTCACCGGATCGGGATTATGGCTACACCTTC
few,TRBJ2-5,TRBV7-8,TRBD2,CASSRGLAGDALQGTQYF,TGTGCCAGCAGCAGGGGACTAGCGGGAGACGCCCTACAAGGGACCCAGTACTTC
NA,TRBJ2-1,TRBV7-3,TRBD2,CASSTGLAAYNEQFF,TGTGCCAGCAGCACAGGACTAGCGGCGTACAATGAGCAGTTCTTC
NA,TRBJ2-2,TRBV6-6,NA,CASTPLGGYTGELFF,TGTGCCAGCACCCCCCTAGGGGGATACACCGGGGAGCTGTTTTTT
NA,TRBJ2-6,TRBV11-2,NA,CASSPGFSGANVLTF,TGTGCCAGCAGCCCAGGATTCTCTGGGGCCAACGTCCTGACTTTC
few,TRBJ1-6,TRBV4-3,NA,CASSQDPAGVNSPLHF,TGCGCCAGCAGCCAAGATCCCGCGGGCGTAAATTCACCCCTCCACTTT
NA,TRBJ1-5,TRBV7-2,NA,CASSPDRGPQHF,TGTGCCAGCAGCCCCGACAGAGGGCCCCAGCATTTT
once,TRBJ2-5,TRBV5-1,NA,CASSLAASVETQYF,TGCGCCAGCAGCTTGGCCGCTAGCGTGGAGACCCAGTACTTC
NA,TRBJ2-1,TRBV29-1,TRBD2,CSVTGTSKFF,TGCAGCGTAACCGGGACTAGTAAGTTCTTC